The next 13 T cell receptor beta chains were all read from a single sample in a study of vaccination effects on CD4 cells after COVID-19. No cognate antigen is known for these TCRs. The assay was immunoSEQ multiplex PCR, and TCRdb's table has in-frame clones only and misses some. The data show 72,000 or so clones, roughly 74% seen once. Having been cultured for about 10 days, the cells underwent CD4+ T cell isolation. As their vaccination, participants received two doses of either BNT162b2 or mRNA-1273. The material was CD4+ T cells from PBMCs cultured without peptide, obtained after COVID-19 vaccination. The receptors derive from a human donor who received a COVID-19 vaccine.

J is TRBJ2-1 and V is TRBV19, with a weak D call TRBD1 (5 bases). This CDR3 has 17 amino acids. V was trimmed by 5 bases and J by 5 bases, leaving 22 bases between them. Germline V gives CDR1 LNHDA, CDR2 SQIVND (reference sequence). The CDR3, as DNA: TGTGCCAGTAGTGTCCTCGGTCTGGGGTTAGGGGACAATGAGCAGTTCTTC. Translating it yields CASSVLGLGLGDNEQFF.

The chain recombines TRBV19 with TRBJ2-3; 12 positions agree with TRBD2. The CDR3 has 15 residues. V shed 10 bases, J shed 2 bases, and the junction held 7 bases outside the gene matches. Germline values: CDR1 LNHDA, CDR2 SQIVND (reference sequence). The CDR3 sequence is CATRTSGANTDTQYF. In nucleotides, the CDR3 is TGTGCCACCCGGACTAGCGGGGCTAACACAGATACGCAGTATTTT.

The chain is built from TRBV7-2 and TRBJ2-2, with D tentatively TRBD2 (6 bases). The CDR3 consists of 15 residues. V gave up 4 bases and J gave up 9 bases, with 18 bases separating them. The germline CDR1 and CDR2 sequences are SGHTA and FQGNSA. DNA of the CDR3: TGTGCCAGCAGCTCCCAAGCGGGCCCCTCCCGGGAGCTGTTTTTT. Residues: CASSSQAGPSRELFF.

This clone was seen only a few times. The V and J genes are TRBV2 and TRBJ1-1; no clear D gene. V was pared by 5 bases and J by 2 bases, with 9 bases between. Germline V gene lookup returns CDR1 SNHLY and CDR2 FYNNEI. CDR3 size: 13 residues. The CDR3 protein is CASSLTGNTEAFF. CDR3 coding DNA: TGTGCCAGCAGTCTTACGGGAAACACTGAAGCTTTCTTT. The full variable domain, with the rest looked up from reference TRBV2 and TRBJ1-1, is EPEVTQTPSHQVTQMGQEVILRCVPISNHLYFYWYRQILGQKVEFLVSFYNNEISEKSEIFDDQFSVERPDGSNFTLKIRSTKLEDSAMYFCASSLTGNTEAFFGQGTRLTVV.

The rearrangement joins TRBV5-1 to TRBJ1-6; tentatively, D is TRBD1 (5 bases). The CDR3 has 19 amino acids. The germline gives CDR1 SGHRS, CDR2 YFSETQ. V gave up 4 bases and J gave up 8 bases, with 28 bases separating them. CDR3 protein: CASSLTGVGQTRFDSPLHF. CDR3 DNA sequence: TGCGCCAGCAGCCTTACGGGGGTAGGGCAGACTCGGTTTGATTCACCCCTCCACTTT.

The chain employs TRBV6-2 or TRBV6-3 and TRBJ1-2; no reliable D call. Trimming removed 5 bases from V and 2 bases from J, with 3 bases in between. Germline V lookup: CDR1 MNHEY, CDR2 SVGEGT. The CDR3 is 11 residues long. For the CDR3, the DNA is TGTGCCAGCAGTGACAACTATGGCTACACCTTC. This sequence encodes CASSDNYGYTF.

The V and J genes are TRBV19 and TRBJ2-7, with TRBD1 matching 7 bases. The CDR3 sequence is 14 residues long. Trimming cost V 1 base and J 7 bases; bases outside gene matches: 7. The germline gives CDR1 LNHDA, CDR2 SQIVND (reference sequence). The DNA of the CDR3 is TGTGCCAGTAGTATAGGGACAGGAGGCTGGGAGCAGTACGTC. Protein: CASSIGTGGWEQYV.

This clone was seen only a few times. The genes are TRBV11-3 and TRBJ1-2; a possible D gene is TRBD1 (5 bases). Trimming cost V 4 bases and J 2 bases, with 11 bases left between them. The CDR3 runs 14 residues. Germline assignment: CDR1 SGHNT and CDR2 YENEEA. This chain's CDR3 is CASSSEGTNYGYTF. The CDR3 nucleotides are TGTGCCAGCAGCTCCGAGGGGACCAACTATGGCTACACCTTC.

V and J are TRBV9 and TRBJ2-1, with 8 bases fitting TRBD2. After removal of 4 bases from V and 7 bases from J, the junction contained 13 bases not matched to a gene. This CDR3 spans 16 amino acids. Germline V gene lookup returns CDR1 SGDLS and CDR2 YYNGEE. The chain's CDR3 is CASSPLSGGAGNEQFF. The CDR3 nucleotides are TGTGCCAGCAGCCCTCTATCCGGGGGGGCGGGGAATGAGCAGTTCTTC.

The V call is TRBV18, the J call TRBJ1-4, with TRBD1 as a possible D gene (5 bases). The CDR3 consists of 15 residues. Germline V gene data show CDR1 as KGHSH and CDR2 as LQKENI. The V and J ends lost 2 bases and 2 bases respectively, with 9 bases between them. Here the CDR3 reads CASSPLGGTNEKLFF. In DNA, the CDR3 is TGTGCCAGCTCACCATTGGGGGGGACTAATGAAAAACTGTTTTTT.

The chain carries TRBV30 and TRBJ2-5; D ambiguous. This CDR3 spans 14 amino acids. Trimming pared 2 bases from V and 5 bases from J, leaving 15 bases between. Germline assignment: CDR1 GTSNPN and CDR2 SVGIG (reference sequence). Here the CDR3 reads CAWSISPVGETQYF. The CDR3 DNA is TGTGCCTGGAGTATTAGCCCAGTAGGCGAGACCCAGTACTTC.

V and J are TRBV27 and TRBJ1-5, with unresolved D. The germline V and J ends were trimmed by 5 bases and 1 base, with 18 bases remaining between them. This CDR3 contains 17 residues. Germline CDR1 and CDR2: MNHEY and SMNVEV (reference sequence). The CDR3 reads CASSPLSGSGSNQPQHF. CDR3 nucleotide sequence: TGTGCCAGCAGTCCCCTTTCAGGTAGTGGGAGCAATCAGCCCCAGCATTTT.

The chain couples TRBV24-1 to TRBJ1-3; D unresolved. V was clipped by 4 bases and J by 4 bases, with 13 bases between them. Germline-derived CDR1 and CDR2 are KGHDR and SFDVKD. The CDR3 loop spans 15 amino acids. The CDR3 DNA follows: TGTGCCACCAGTGACCCCGGTTACGCGGGAAACACCATATATTTT. The encoded protein is CATSDPGYAGNTIYF.